What follows are 23 T cell receptor beta chains derived from one specimen sequenced in a study of OX40 agonist ivuxolimab in advanced cancers. Measured with immunoSEQ multiplex PCR; TCRdb has only the in-frame clones, and not every one. This table holds tens of thousands of clones, 65% to 90% found once. The sequencing used CD4+ or CD8+ T cells sorted from blood, collected in a trial of the OX40 agonist ivuxolimab. These receptors were obtained from an adult with an advanced solid tumor such as melanoma, head and neck, liver or kidney cancer.

The chain joins TRBV5-6 to TRBJ2-7, with D possibly TRBD1 on 6 matching bases. CDR3 length: 15 residues. Germline CDR1 and CDR2: SGHDT and YYEEEE. Trimming left V 3 bases short and J 2 bases short, with 15 bases between. CDR3 DNA sequence: TGTGCCAGCAGCTACCGGGACACTGGAGCCTACGAGCAGTACTTC. Protein: CASSYRDTGAYEQYF.

The table lists this clone with a count of one. This rearrangement joins TRBV15 to TRBJ2-7; D is tentatively TRBD1 or TRBD2 (5 bases each). CDR3 length equals 15 residues. V dropped 3 bases and J dropped 4 bases, with 16 bases sitting between them. Germline V gene data show CDR1 as LNHNV and CDR2 as YYDKDF (reference sequence). The CDR3 bases are TGTGCCACCAGCAGTTTCCGGGACCGGGGATACGAGCAGTACTTC. Its protein product is CATSSFRDRGYEQYF.

A note on this clone: One end of the junction varies from germline; a read error may be responsible. This chain uses TRBV27 with TRBJ1-5, with unresolved D. The CDR3 extends over 15 amino acids. The germline gives CDR1 MNHEY, CDR2 SMNVEV (reference sequence). CDR3 nucleotide sequence: TGTGTCAGCCGCCCGGACGGGAGCCGGTTTCAGCCCCAGCATTTT. It yields the protein CVSRPDGSRFQPQHF.

V usage is TRBV11-3 and J usage is TRBJ2-1; D unresolved. The V gene's germline CDR1 is SGHNT and CDR2 YENEEA. With 2 bases removed from V and 5 bases from J, the gap between germline ends came to 7 bases. This CDR3 contains 13 residues. The CDR3 DNA is TGTGCCAGCAGCTTATTCCGGAACAATGAGCAGTTCTTC. It is translated as CASSLFRNNEQFF.

This chain joins TRBV5-6 and TRBJ2-5; 10 bases align to TRBD2. The CDR3 is 16 residues long. CDR1 and CDR2 (germline): SGHDT, YYEEEE. J was trimmed by 0 bases and V by 2 bases; bases with no gene match: 4. The CDR3 sequence: CASSFLAGEYQETQYF. As DNA, the CDR3 is TGTGCCAGCAGCTTCCTAGCGGGGGAGTACCAAGAGACCCAGTACTTC.

The rearrangement uses TRBV6-1 and TRBJ1-4; no clear D. Deletions cut 8 bases from V and 0 bases from J, with 10 bases between. The CDR3 consists of 14 residues. Germline V gene data show CDR1 as MNHNS and CDR2 as SASEGT. The CDR3 nucleotides are TGTGCCAGCGGCAACCTTGCAACTAATGAAAAACTGTTTTTT. Translated, it gives CASGNLATNEKLFF.

Notes on this clone: A read error is likely, as this CDR3 ends without the conserved phenylalanine or tryptophan. The rearrangement uses TRBV6-4 and TRBJ1-2, with TRBD1 identical over 9 bases. Germline assignment: CDR1 MRHNA and CDR2 SNTAGT. CDR3 length equals 14 residues. Trimming took 8 bases from V and 8 from J; bases not matched to a gene: 12. DNA for the CDR3: TGTGCCAGCGTGGGGGACAGGGTAGGATCGGGCTACACCCTC. It encodes CASVGDRVGSGYTL.

This chain connects TRBV27 to TRBJ2-1, with TRBD1 matching over 9 bases. Trimming removed 10 bases from V and 15 bases from J; junction bases left unmatched: 16. Germline V gene sequence: CDR1 MNHEY, CDR2 SMNVEV (reference sequence). The CDR3 totals 13 residues. CDR3 DNA: TGTGCCATCAACGAACAGGGGGCACACCCCCGGTTCTTC. Translated: CAINEQGAHPRFF.

The V gene is TRBV5-4, the J gene TRBJ2-7; TRBD2 matches 10 bases. This CDR3 has 18 residues. Trimming at V came to 2 bases and at J to 0 bases, leaving 11 bases not matched to a gene. CDR1 and CDR2 (germline): SGHNT, YYREEE (reference sequence). The DNA for the CDR3 is TGTGCCAGCAGCTTTGAGACTAGCGGGCGCCTGAGCTCCTACGAGCAGTACTTC. Amino acid sequence: CASSFETSGRLSSYEQYF.

The genes are TRBV19 and TRBJ2-7; 7 bases agree with TRBD2. The V gene's germline CDR1 is LNHDA and CDR2 SQIVND (reference sequence). This CDR3 comprises 13 residues. V lost 4 bases, J lost 5 bases, and 5 bases stayed unmatched. The CDR3 nucleotides read TGTGCCAGTAGTACGATGGGGAGGGACGAGCAGTACTTC. Protein product: CASSTMGRDEQYF. Full variable domain (remainder filled in from reference TRBV19 and TRBJ2-7): DGGITQSPKYLFRKEGQNVTLSCEQNLNHDAMYWYRQDPGQGLRLIYYSQIVNDFQKGDIAEGYSVSREKKESFPLTVTSAQKNPTAFYLCASSTMGRDEQYFGPGTRLTVT.

This sequence joins TRBV5-1 and TRBJ2-7; 7 bases agree with TRBD1. CDR1 SGHRS and CDR2 YFSETQ come from the germline V gene. The CDR3 has 15 amino acids. Germline trimming cut 4 bases from V and 3 bases from J; bases unmatched to any gene: 10. CDR3 in amino acids: CASSPTPGQNYEQYF. The CDR3 nucleotides are TGCGCCAGCAGCCCAACCCCGGGACAGAACTACGAGCAGTACTTC.

This clone is a singleton in its sample. The chain has TRBV25-1 and TRBJ2-1; D perhaps matches TRBD2 (6 bases). V gave up 2 bases and J gave up 8 bases, with 13 bases separating them. Germline loops: CDR1 MGHDK, CDR2 SYGVNS. The CDR3 length is 14 residues. Here the CDR3 DNA reads TGTGCCAGCAGTGAACGGAGGGGTTGGGATGAGCAGTTCTTC. It translates to CASSERRGWDEQFF.

The chain employs TRBV7-9 and TRBJ2-2; a possible D gene is TRBD1 (5 bases). CDR1 is SEHNR and CDR2 is FQNEAQ in the germline V gene (reference sequence). The V end lost 2 bases, the J end lost 5 bases, and 15 bases lay between the germline ends. There are 16 residues in the CDR3. For the CDR3, the DNA is TGTGCCAGCAGCTTACTGGGGCCTATGTGGACCGGGGAGCTGTTTTTT. Its translation is CASSLLGPMWTGELFF.

The V call is TRBV29-1, the J call TRBJ2-7; TRBD2 matches at 10 bases. The CDR3 is 12 amino acids. Germline assignment: CDR1 SQVTM and CDR2 ANQGSEA. The trim removed 6 bases at V and 4 bases at J, leaving 3 bases unmatched. The CDR3 sequence is CSVGTSVYEQYF. The CDR3, as DNA: TGCAGCGTCGGGACTAGCGTGTACGAGCAGTACTTC.

The rearrangement uses TRBV10-3 and TRBJ1-1; no reliable D call. In germline, CDR1 is ENHRY, CDR2 SYGVKD. V was pared by 3 bases and J by 1 base, with 12 bases between. This CDR3 has 15 amino acids. The CDR3 DNA is TGTGCCATCAGTGAAGGACGGGGAAGGAACACTGAAGCTTTCTTT. Protein product: CAISEGRGRNTEAFF.

The chain joins TRBV18 to TRBJ2-2, with 7 bases lining up with TRBD1. In germline, CDR1 is KGHSH, CDR2 LQKENI. The CDR3 spans 15 residues. The trim removed 3 bases at V and 4 bases at J, leaving 5 bases unmatched. The CDR3 nucleotides are TGTGCCAGCTCACCGGACAGGCGAGTCACCGGGGAGCTGTTTTTT. It specifies CASSPDRRVTGELFF.

Here the CDR3 DNA reads TGCGCCAGCAGCCCGGTTTATGGGGTCGGGAGCACAGATACGCAGTATTTT. This codes for CASSPVYGVGSTDTQYF. The chain recombines TRBV5-1 with TRBJ2-3; no reliable D call. The CDR3 runs to 17 residues. Germline V gene lookup returns CDR1 SGHRS and CDR2 YFSETQ. V was clipped by 4 bases and J by 0 bases, with 18 bases between them.

This chain uses TRBV18 with TRBJ1-4, with 7 nucleotides matching TRBD1. V was pared by 6 bases and J by 3 bases, with 7 bases of the junction left unmatched. This CDR3 region has 15 residues. From germline, CDR1 is KGHSH and CDR2 LQKENI. The CDR3 region has the DNA TGTGCCAGCTCTACCGGGACAGATGCTAATGAAAAACTGTTTTTT. It yields the protein CASSTGTDANEKLFF. Full variable domain (rest looked up from reference TRBV18 and TRBJ1-4): NAGVMQNPRHLVRRRGQEARLRCSPMKGHSHVYWYRQLPEEGLKFMVYLQKENIIDESGMPKERFSAEFPKEGPSILRIQQVVRGDSAAYFCASSTGTDANEKLFFGSGTQLSVL.

The chain recombines TRBV7-2 with TRBJ1-1, with 12 bases aligning to TRBD1. This CDR3 has 16 residues. V was clipped by 1 base and J by 5 bases; unmatched bases: 5. Germline V lookup: CDR1 SGHTA, CDR2 FQGNSA. CDR3 in amino acids: CASSLGRGQGATEAFF. The CDR3 nucleotides are TGTGCCAGCAGCTTAGGGAGGGGACAGGGGGCGACTGAAGCTTTCTTT.

This chain uses TRBV9 with TRBJ2-2; TRBD2 aligns across 9 bases. J lost 0 bases, V lost 0 bases, and 9 bases had no gene match. CDR1 and CDR2 (germline): SGDLS, YYNGEE. The CDR3 length is 19 residues. DNA of the CDR3: TGTGCCAGCAGCGTAGGTCTACTAGCGGGTTTTACGAACACCGGGGAGCTGTTTTTT. Its protein is CASSVGLLAGFTNTGELFF.

The chain couples TRBV12-5 to TRBJ2-1, with D unresolved. Germline V gene sequence: CDR1 LGHNT, CDR2 FRNRAP. The ends were cut back, 6 bases at V and 1 base at J, with 4 bases in the middle. This CDR3 comprises 12 residues. DNA for the CDR3: TGTGCTAGTGGAGCTTCCTACAATGAGCAGTTCTTC. Translation gives CASGASYNEQFF.

The rearrangement joins TRBV7-8 to TRBJ1-2, with 7 bases aligning to TRBD1. CDR1 is SGHVS and CDR2 is FQNEAQ in the germline V gene. The V gene end was trimmed by 1 base and the J gene end by 3 bases; junction bases not matched to a gene: 5. CDR3 length equals 15 residues. DNA for the CDR3: TGTGCCAGCAGCTTAGGACAGGGAGGGGACTATGGCTACACCTTC. Its protein product is CASSLGQGGDYGYTF.

The chain joins TRBV20-1 to TRBJ1-2; the D is unclear. Deletions cut 3 bases from V and 3 bases from J, with 5 bases between. Germline V lookup: CDR1 DFQATT, CDR2 SNEGSKA (reference sequence). The CDR3 sequence is 11 residues long. CDR3 protein: CSASSDYGYTF. DNA of the CDR3: TGCAGTGCTAGTAGTGACTATGGCTACACCTTC.